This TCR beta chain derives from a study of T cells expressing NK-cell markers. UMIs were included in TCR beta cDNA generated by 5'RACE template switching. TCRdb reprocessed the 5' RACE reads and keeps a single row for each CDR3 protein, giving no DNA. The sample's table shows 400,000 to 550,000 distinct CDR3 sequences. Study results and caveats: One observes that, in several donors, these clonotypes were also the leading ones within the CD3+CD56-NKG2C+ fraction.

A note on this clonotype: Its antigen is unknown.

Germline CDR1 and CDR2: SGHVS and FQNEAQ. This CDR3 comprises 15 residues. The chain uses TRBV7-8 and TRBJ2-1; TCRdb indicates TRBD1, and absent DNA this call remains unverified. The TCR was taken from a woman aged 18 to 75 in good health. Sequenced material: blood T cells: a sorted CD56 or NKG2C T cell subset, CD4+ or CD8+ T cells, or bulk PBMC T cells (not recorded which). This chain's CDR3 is CASSLEVSGANEQFF.